Shown below are 15 T cell receptor beta chains from a single sample sequenced in a study of cytomegalovirus exposure and HLA in healthy donors. PCR used 60 Vbeta primers and 13 Jbeta primers. The table came from immunoSEQ multiplex PCR; TCRdb's copy has only in-frame clones and leaves some out. The data show some 190,000 clones, 70% to 85% seen once. The sequenced sample consisted of PBMCs. The receptors were gathered from a man between 40 and 49 years old in good health and CMV-seropositive.

This sequence joins TRBV2 and TRBJ2-7, with 9 nucleotides matching TRBD2. Germline trimming cut 6 bases from V and 1 base from J; bases unmatched to any gene: 7. The length of the CDR3 is 15 residues. Germline lookup yields CDR1 SNHLY and CDR2 FYNNEI. The CDR3 bases are TGTGCCAGCAGGCGGGAGGGGTCTGGTTCCTACGAGCAGTACTTC. As protein: CASRREGSGSYEQYF.

The J gene is TRBJ2-2, the V gene TRBV5-1; TRBD1 agrees at 7 bases. Germline V gives CDR1 SGHRS, CDR2 YFSETQ. The CDR3 consists of 14 residues. After removal of 0 bases from V and 6 bases from J, the junction contained 2 bases not matched to a gene. The CDR3 is CASSLDRGSGELFF. The CDR3 DNA follows: TGCGCCAGCAGCTTGGACAGGGGTTCCGGGGAGCTGTTTTTT.

The J gene is TRBJ1-1, the V gene TRBV7-6; a possible D gene is TRBD1 (5 bases). Trimming took off 4 bases at V and 6 bases at J, with 12 bases between the two ends. This CDR3 is built from 13 residues. Germline CDR1 SGHVS, CDR2 FNYEAQ. In nucleotides, the CDR3 is TGTGCCAGCAGCTGGACTAAAGGGGCTGAAGCTTTCTTT. Its protein product is CASSWTKGAEAFF.

This chain uses TRBV2 with TRBJ2-7, with TRBD1 as a possible D gene (5 bases). Trimming took 0 bases from V and 2 from J, leaving 11 bases between them. Germline-derived CDR1 and CDR2 are SNHLY and FYNNEI. The CDR3 is 15 residues long. The CDR3 is CASSEALQGPYEQYF. The CDR3 nucleotides read TGTGCCAGCAGTGAAGCGCTTCAGGGCCCCTACGAGCAGTACTTC.

This clone was counted between two and nine times. The chain has TRBV29-1 and TRBJ2-7, with 14 bases that match TRBD2. The CDR3 has 17 amino acids. Germline CDR1 is SQVTM and CDR2 is ANQGSEA. V lost 3 bases and J lost 0; bases outside the gene matches: 7. For the CDR3, the DNA is TGCAGCGTTGAGGGTAGGGGGACTAGCGGGAGCTCCTACGAGCAGTACTTC. This codes for CSVEGRGTSGSSYEQYF.

The J gene is TRBJ2-7, the V gene TRBV6-6, with a possible D match to TRBD2 (5 bases). Germline V gives CDR1 MNHNY, CDR2 SVGAGI (reference sequence). The CDR3 is 16 amino acids. V lost 0 bases, J lost 0 bases, and 12 bases lay in between. This chain's CDR3 is CASSYSQRLSSYEQYF. The CDR3 DNA sequence: TGTGCCAGCAGTTACTCCCAGCGGCTAAGCTCCTACGAGCAGTACTTC.

The chain uses TRBV4-1 and TRBJ1-1; D is unresolved. Germline V gene data show CDR1 as MGHRA and CDR2 as YSYEKL. Trimming stripped 1 base from V and 0 bases from J, with 12 bases between. CDR3 size: 16 residues. The CDR3 loop is CASSQVLTSMNTEAFF. The DNA of the CDR3 is TGCGCCAGCAGCCAAGTCCTGACATCCATGAACACTGAAGCTTTCTTT.

The gene calls are TRBV6-5 and TRBJ1-3, with 8 nucleotides matching TRBD1. The CDR3 extends over 15 amino acids. Looked up from germline, CDR1 is MNHEY and CDR2 is SVGAGI. Losses at the gene ends were 8 bases for V and 1 base for J; bases not matched to a gene: 7. This CDR3 reads CASGRRGPSGNTIYF. The CDR3, as DNA: TGTGCCAGCGGGCGCAGGGGGCCTTCTGGAAACACCATATATTTT.

V is TRBV11-2 and J is TRBJ2-5; TRBD2 aligns across 9 bases. The DNA end is a closer match to TRBJ2-7, so the J assignment may be wrong. Germline CDR1 and CDR2: SGHAT and FQNNGV. The CDR3 contains 16 residues. CDR3 nucleotide sequence: TGTGCCAGCAGCTTAGTTGCGGGAGGGCCCGTATACGAGCAGTACTTC. Translation gives CASSLVAGGPVYEQYF.

This rearrangement joins TRBV10-1 to TRBJ2-1, with D uncertain. The CDR3 covers 11 residues. The V end was cut by 2 bases, the J end by 9 bases, with 5 bases between. Germline CDR1 and CDR2: WNHNN and SYGVQD (reference sequence). CDR3 DNA sequence: TGCGCCAGCAGTGAGCTCGGTGAGCAGTTCTTC. It codes for CASSELGEQFF.

The rearrangement links TRBV12-5 to TRBJ1-5, with D perhaps TRBD1 (5 bases). Trimming cost V 6 bases and J 2 bases, with 8 bases left between them. The germline gives CDR1 LGHNT, CDR2 FRNRAP. The CDR3 is made up of 13 amino acids. Here the CDR3 reads CASGQGGNQPQHF. The DNA for the CDR3 is TGTGCTAGTGGGCAGGGCGGCAATCAGCCCCAGCATTTT.

This clone was observed a single time. V gene TRBV30 combines with J gene TRBJ2-2; D may be TRBD1 (5 bases). CDR3 length equals 14 residues. Trimming took off 1 base at V and 4 bases at J, with 10 bases between the two ends. Germline V gene data show CDR1 as GTSNPN and CDR2 as SVGIG (reference sequence). The CDR3 loop is CAWSEGLITGELFF. The DNA of the CDR3 is TGTGCCTGGAGTGAGGGGCTTATCACCGGGGAGCTGTTTTTT.

CDR3 in DNA: TGTGCCAGCAGCACGACAGGGGGCTACGAGCAGTACTTC. Protein: CASSTTGGYEQYF. The chain has TRBV5-6 and TRBJ2-7, with 9 bases fitting TRBD1. Per germline, CDR1 SGHDT and CDR2 YYEEEE. The CDR3 has 13 residues. V was pared by 4 bases and J by 3 bases, with 2 bases of the junction left unmatched.

The gene calls are TRBV7-9 and TRBJ1-4; no reliable D call. The CDR3 has 15 amino acids. The V gene's germline CDR1 is SEHNR and CDR2 FQNEAQ (reference sequence). V was clipped by 5 bases and J by 5 bases, with 15 bases between them. Here the CDR3 reads CASSPGEGVNEKLFF. In DNA, the CDR3 is TGTGCCAGCAGCCCTGGTGAAGGAGTGAATGAAAAACTGTTTTTT.

The rearrangement joins TRBV27 to TRBJ2-7, with D possibly being TRBD2 (6 bases). Germline lookup yields CDR1 MNHEY and CDR2 SMNVEV (reference sequence). V was trimmed by 6 bases and J by 3 bases, leaving 12 bases between them. The CDR3 length is 13 residues. The DNA for the CDR3 is TGTGCCAGCAGCTACGGACTACGCTACGAGCAGTACTTC. This translates into CASSYGLRYEQYF.